The 24 T cell receptor beta chains given below trace back to one sample, sequenced in a study of control samples from healthy donors and cancer patients. TCRdb's copy holds only in-frame clones and misses some; the assay was immunoSEQ multiplex PCR. The data contain 130,000 to 150,000 clones, about 90% of them seen just once; the ten biggest clones take up 3% to 4%. The sequenced sample was blood. The receptors stem from a man younger than 45 in good health.

This chain links TRBV24-1 with TRBJ2-3, with no clear D. Germline V CDR1 and CDR2: KGHDR, SFDVKD. The V end lost 6 bases, the J end lost 5 bases, and 8 bases lay between the germline ends. This CDR3 contains 12 residues. CDR3 amino acids: CATSPGGDTQYF. CDR3 nucleotide sequence: TGTGCCACCAGTCCGGGTGGAGATACGCAGTATTTT.

The table lists this clone with a few counts. The rearrangement links TRBV11-3 to TRBJ1-2, with D possibly TRBD1 on 5 matching bases. The germline V gene has CDR1 SGHNT and CDR2 YENEEA. This CDR3 region has 16 residues. The V gene lost 0 bases and the J gene lost 4 bases, with 15 bases spanning the gap. Written as DNA, the CDR3 is TGTGCCAGCAGCTTAGATCGCCTAGGGGCTGGCTATGGCTACACCTTC. Translation: CASSLDRLGAGYGYTF.

The genes are TRBV6-5 and TRBJ1-5; TRBD1 might be the D (6 bases). The length of the CDR3 is 15 residues. Per germline, CDR1 MNHEY and CDR2 SVGAGI. The V and J ends lost 8 bases and 2 bases respectively, with 16 bases between them. The CDR3 reads CASVLTGTGNQPQHF. Here the CDR3 DNA reads TGTGCCAGCGTATTAACAGGGACTGGCAATCAGCCCCAGCATTTT.

The V call is TRBV15, the J call TRBJ2-7, with 9 bases fitting TRBD1. CDR3 length equals 15 residues. V was clipped by 1 base and J by 5 bases; unmatched bases: 6. Germline CDR1 is LNHNV and CDR2 is YYDKDF (reference sequence). This chain's CDR3 is CATSRVGTGRNEQYF. The CDR3 bases are TGTGCCACCAGCAGAGTCGGGACAGGGAGAAACGAGCAGTACTTC.

This clone has only one observation. The genes are TRBV9 and TRBJ2-7; 9 nucleotides match TRBD2. Germline CDR1 reads SGDLS; CDR2 reads YYNGEE. The CDR3 contains 14 residues. The J segment lost 11 bases and the V segment lost 0 bases, leaving 9 bases of the junction unmatched. Written as DNA, the CDR3 is TGTGCCAGCAGCGTAGTGAGGACTAGCGATGGGGAGTACTTC. Translation gives CASSVVRTSDGEYF. Looking up the rest from reference TRBV9 and TRBJ2-7 gives the full variable domain: DSGVTQTPKHLITATGQRVTLRCSPRSGDLSVYWYQQSLDQGLQFLIQYYNGEERAKGNILERFSAQQFPDLHSELNLSSLELGDSALYFCASSVVRTSDGEYFGPGTRLTVT.

V gene TRBV7-8 combines with J gene TRBJ1-1; 7 nucleotides agree with TRBD1. Trimming removed 5 bases from V and 4 bases from J; junction bases left unmatched: 4. CDR1 is SGHVS, CDR2 FQNEAQ, per germline. The CDR3 contains 13 residues. Here the CDR3 reads CASSTGVGTEAFF. The CDR3 region has the DNA TGTGCCAGCAGCACAGGGGTTGGCACTGAAGCTTTCTTT. The variable domain in full, with the rest retrieved from reference TRBV7-8 and TRBJ1-1, is GAGVSQSPRYKVAKRGQDVALRCDPISGHVSLFWYQQALGQGPEFLTYFQNEAQLDKSGLPSDRFFAERPEGSVSTLKIQRTQQEDSAVYLCASSTGVGTEAFFGQGTRLTVV.

V and J are TRBV29-1 and TRBJ1-6, with TRBD1 identical over 7 bases. Trimming cost V 0 bases and J 0 bases; bases outside gene matches: 11. The CDR3 is 19 residues long. CDR1 is SQVTM and CDR2 is ANQGSEA in the germline V gene. The CDR3 loop is CSVEETGTAISSYNSPLHF. The DNA for the CDR3 is TGCAGCGTTGAAGAGACCGGGACAGCGATCAGCTCCTATAATTCACCCCTCCACTTT.

The V call is TRBV18, the J call TRBJ2-1; D could derive from TRBD1 or TRBD2 (5 bases each). Per the germline V gene, CDR1 is KGHSH and CDR2 is LQKENI. The V end was cut by 3 bases, the J end by 10 bases, with 10 bases between. The CDR3 covers 12 residues. CDR3 loop: CASSPLGDEQFF. DNA of the CDR3: TGTGCCAGCTCACCTTTGGGGGACGAGCAGTTCTTC.

This chain joins TRBV3-1 (or the pseudogene TRBV3-2) and TRBJ1-4, with D maybe TRBD1 (6 bases). Germline V lookup: CDR1 LGHDT, CDR2 YNNKEL (reference sequence). This CDR3 is built from 17 residues. V was pared by 4 bases and J by 1 base, with 16 bases between. The CDR3 sequence is CASSPGQSRGTNEKLFF. CDR3 sequence (DNA): TGTGCCAGCAGCCCCGGACAGTCCCGAGGAACTAATGAAAAACTGTTTTTT.

This chain connects TRBV11-2 to TRBJ2-1, with D tentatively TRBD1 or TRBD2 (6 bases each). The CDR3 consists of 15 residues. CDR1 is SGHAT, CDR2 FQNNGV, per germline. The V end lost 4 bases, the J end lost 4 bases, and 14 bases lay between the germline ends. CDR3 coding DNA: TGTGCCAGCAGCTCCCGGGAAGGGGGGTACAATGAGCAGTTCTTC. It translates to CASSSREGGYNEQFF.

The V and J genes are TRBV27 and TRBJ1-4; tentatively, D is TRBD1 (6 bases). In germline, CDR1 is MNHEY, CDR2 SMNVEV (reference sequence). This CDR3 has 17 residues. Trimming took 3 bases from V and 3 from J, leaving 17 bases between them. The CDR3 DNA reads TGTGCCAGCAGTTTGGTCAGGGGCCTCTCTTCTAATGAAAAACTGTTTTTT. Translated: CASSLVRGLSSNEKLFF.

This clone was picked up one time. The chain uses TRBV27 and TRBJ2-7; TRBD1 might be the D (7 bases). The CDR3 spans 14 residues. Per the germline V gene, CDR1 is MNHEY and CDR2 is SMNVEV (reference sequence). The V and J ends lost 2 bases and 5 bases respectively, with 13 bases between them. This CDR3 reads CASSLQGGPNEQYF. CDR3 nucleotides: TGTGCCAGCAGTTTACAGGGGGGCCCCAACGAGCAGTACTTC.

This clone came up a few times. J is TRBJ1-2 and V is TRBV2; a possible D gene is TRBD1 (6 bases). The CDR3 loop spans 13 amino acids. Germline V CDR1 and CDR2: SNHLY, FYNNEI. The germline V and J ends were trimmed by 2 bases and 8 bases, with 12 bases remaining between them. The CDR3, as DNA: TGTGCCAGCAGTGAACTGGGGGCGCGGGGCTACACCTTC. Its protein product is CASSELGARGYTF.

V usage is TRBV7-2 and J usage is TRBJ2-7, with 7 nucleotides matching TRBD1. This CDR3 spans 13 amino acids. V dropped 4 bases and J dropped 3; count of bases not matched to a gene: 3. Germline CDR1 SGHTA, CDR2 FQGNSA. The CDR3 coding sequence is TGTGCCAGCAGCTCCGGGACAGTCTACGAGCAGTACTTC. It encodes CASSSGTVYEQYF.

This clone was seen a few times. This chain links TRBV10-3 with TRBJ1-3, with no clear D. V lost 2 bases and J 1 base, leaving 9 bases between the germline ends. CDR3 length: 15 amino acids. Germline V lookup: CDR1 ENHRY, CDR2 SYGVKD. This CDR3 reads CAISEPGLSGNTIYF. In DNA, the CDR3 is TGTGCCATCAGTGAGCCCGGGCTATCTGGAAACACCATATATTTT.

This clone was seen a single time. The J gene is TRBJ1-3, the V gene TRBV5-1; possible D gene TRBD1, 5 bases. Per the germline V gene, CDR1 is SGHRS and CDR2 is YFSETQ. The CDR3 is made up of 15 amino acids. Deletions cut 4 bases from V and 0 bases from J, with 11 bases between. Here the CDR3 DNA reads TGCGCCAGCAGCCGAGACCAGGGCTCTGGAAACACCATATATTTT. This translates into CASSRDQGSGNTIYF.

The chain recombines TRBV7-8 with TRBJ2-7, with D unresolved. The germline gives CDR1 SGHVS, CDR2 FQNEAQ. V was shortened by 1 base and J by 3 bases, with 7 bases between the two germline ends. The CDR3 consists of 13 residues. The CDR3 spells CASSLELDYEQYF. The CDR3 DNA reads TGTGCCAGCAGCTTAGAGCTGGACTACGAGCAGTACTTC.

V gene TRBV19 combines with J gene TRBJ2-7; D is possibly TRBD1 or TRBD2 (5 bases each). Between the trimmed V and J ends, which lost 9 bases and 3 bases, there was a span of 15 bases. Per the germline V gene, CDR1 is LNHDA and CDR2 is SQIVND (reference sequence). The CDR3 runs to 13 residues. The CDR3, as DNA: TGTGCCAGCTCCGGGACCTCCCACTACGAGCAGTACTTC. Its translation is CASSGTSHYEQYF.

This chain links TRBV5-1 with TRBJ1-1, with D hard to call. The CDR3 sequence is 11 residues long. V gave up 6 bases and J gave up 2 bases, with 5 bases separating them. CDR1 SGHRS and CDR2 YFSETQ come from the germline V gene. The DNA of the CDR3 is TGCGCCAGCAACTCTAACACTGAAGCTTTCTTT. This translates into CASNSNTEAFF. The variable domain in full, with the rest retrieved from reference TRBV5-1 and TRBJ1-1, is KAGVTQTPRYLIKTRGQQVTLSCSPISGHRSVSWYQQTPGQGLQFLFEYFSETQRNKGNFPGRFSGRQFSNSRSEMNVSTLELGDSALYLCASNSNTEAFFGQGTRLTVV.

The chain links TRBV4-1 to TRBJ1-2, with TRBD1 matching 7 bases. Per the germline V gene, CDR1 is MGHRA and CDR2 is YSYEKL. The junction had 6 bases not matched to a gene; V was cut back by 0 bases and J by 5 bases. The CDR3 spans 15 residues. The chain's CDR3 is CASSQDPGTDYGYTF. Written as DNA, the CDR3 is TGCGCCAGCAGCCAAGATCCCGGGACAGATTATGGCTACACCTTC.

The chain combines TRBV5-1 with TRBJ2-7; D possibly corresponds to TRBD2 (5 bases). The CDR3 runs 15 residues. Germline loops: CDR1 SGHRS, CDR2 YFSETQ. V was trimmed by 3 bases and J by 5 bases, leaving 18 bases between them. The CDR3, as DNA: TGCGCCAGCAGCTGGACCGGCGACAAACTAGACGAGCAGTACTTC. This sequence encodes CASSWTGDKLDEQYF.

V gene TRBV7-2 combines with J gene TRBJ2-3; TRBD2 agrees at 11 bases. Looked up from germline, CDR1 is SGHTA and CDR2 is FQGNSA. Losses at the gene ends were 2 bases for V and 2 bases for J; bases not matched to a gene: 6. The CDR3 spans 17 residues. The DNA of the CDR3 is TGTGCCAGCAGCTTACGGGCTAGCGGGGGGTTCACAGATACGCAGTATTTT. The encoded protein is CASSLRASGGFTDTQYF.

In DNA, the CDR3 is TGCGCCAGCAGCCAAGGAGTAGGGGGACTTTACACAGATACGCAGTATTTT. Translation: CASSQGVGGLYTDTQYF. The rearrangement uses TRBV4-1 and TRBJ2-3, with D possibly called TRBD1 or TRBD2 (6 bases each). Germline loops: CDR1 MGHRA, CDR2 YSYEKL. V lost 1 base and J 2 bases, leaving 16 bases between the germline ends. The CDR3 covers 17 residues.

This sequence joins TRBV7-9 and TRBJ2-3, with 7 bases aligning to TRBD2. The CDR3 loop spans 16 amino acids. V shed 5 bases, J shed 0 bases, and the junction held 8 bases outside the gene matches. The germline gives CDR1 SEHNR, CDR2 FQNEAQ (reference sequence). CDR3 bases: TGTGCCAGCAGCCCCGGCGGGGGACCAAGCACAGATACGCAGTATTTT. It encodes CASSPGGGPSTDTQYF. The full variable domain, rest sourced from reference TRBV7-9 and TRBJ2-3, is DTGVSQNPRHKITKRGQNVTFRCDPISEHNRLYWYRQTLGQGPEFLTYFQNEAQLEKSRLLSDRFSAERPKGSFSTLEIQRTEQGDSAMYLCASSPGGGPSTDTQYFGPGTRLTVL.